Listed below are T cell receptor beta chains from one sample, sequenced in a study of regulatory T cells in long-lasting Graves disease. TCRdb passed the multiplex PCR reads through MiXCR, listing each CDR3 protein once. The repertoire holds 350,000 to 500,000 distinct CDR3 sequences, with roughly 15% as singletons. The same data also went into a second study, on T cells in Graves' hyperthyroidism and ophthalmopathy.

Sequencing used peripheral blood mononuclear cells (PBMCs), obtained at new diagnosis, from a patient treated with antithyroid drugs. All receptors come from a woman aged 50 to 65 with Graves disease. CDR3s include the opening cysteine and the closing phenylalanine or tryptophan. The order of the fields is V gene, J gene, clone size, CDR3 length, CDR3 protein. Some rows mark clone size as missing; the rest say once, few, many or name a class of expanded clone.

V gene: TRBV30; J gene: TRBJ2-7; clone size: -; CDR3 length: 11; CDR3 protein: CAWTRDSEQYF
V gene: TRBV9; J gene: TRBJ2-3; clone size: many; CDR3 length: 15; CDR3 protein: CASSVGVVTTDTQYF
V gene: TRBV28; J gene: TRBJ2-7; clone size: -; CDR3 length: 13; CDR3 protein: CASNSIQGYEQYF
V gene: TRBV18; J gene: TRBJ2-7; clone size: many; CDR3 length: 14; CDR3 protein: CASSPEATAYEQYF
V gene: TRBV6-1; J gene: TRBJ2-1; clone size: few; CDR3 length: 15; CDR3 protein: CASRRAGQENNEQFF
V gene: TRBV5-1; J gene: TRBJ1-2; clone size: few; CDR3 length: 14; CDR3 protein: CASSLVGQGNGYTF
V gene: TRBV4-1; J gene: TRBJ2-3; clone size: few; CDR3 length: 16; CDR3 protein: CASSLSPSFATDTQYF
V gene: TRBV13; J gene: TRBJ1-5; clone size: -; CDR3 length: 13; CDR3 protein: CASSRSLNQPQHF
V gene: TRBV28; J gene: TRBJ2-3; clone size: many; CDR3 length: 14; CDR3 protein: CASSFGDLTDTQYF
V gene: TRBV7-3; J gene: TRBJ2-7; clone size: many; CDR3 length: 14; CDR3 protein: CASRPGQFSYEQYF
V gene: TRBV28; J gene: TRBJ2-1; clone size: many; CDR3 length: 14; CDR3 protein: CASSYRVAFYEQFF
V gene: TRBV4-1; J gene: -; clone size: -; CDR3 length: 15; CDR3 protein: CASSAGLAGINEQFF
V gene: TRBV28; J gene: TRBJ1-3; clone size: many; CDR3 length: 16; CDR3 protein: CASTSAGTGLGNTIYF
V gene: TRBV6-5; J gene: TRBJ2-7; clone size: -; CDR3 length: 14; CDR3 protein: CASSSLAGGTSLHF
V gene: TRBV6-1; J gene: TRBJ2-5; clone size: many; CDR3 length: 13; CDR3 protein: CASSDGAWETQYF
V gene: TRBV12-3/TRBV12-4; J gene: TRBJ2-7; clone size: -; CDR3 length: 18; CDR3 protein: CASSLGYIGGYLGDEQYF
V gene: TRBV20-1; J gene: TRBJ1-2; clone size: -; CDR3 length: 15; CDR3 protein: CSARDLPGSNYGYTF
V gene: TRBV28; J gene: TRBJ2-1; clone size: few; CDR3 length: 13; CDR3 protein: CASSPPGEAEQFF
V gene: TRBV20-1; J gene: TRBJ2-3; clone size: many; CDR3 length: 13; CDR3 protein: CSAIELSWDTQYF
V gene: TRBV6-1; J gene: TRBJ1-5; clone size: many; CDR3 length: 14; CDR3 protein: CASSQTGGRRPQHF
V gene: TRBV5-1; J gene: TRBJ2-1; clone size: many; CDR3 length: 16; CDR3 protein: CASSLVPGSSYNEQFF
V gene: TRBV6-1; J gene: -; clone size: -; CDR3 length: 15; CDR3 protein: CASSMGLAGVGEQYF
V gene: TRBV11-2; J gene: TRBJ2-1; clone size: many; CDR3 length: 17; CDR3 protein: CASSLAPTSEPGHEQFF
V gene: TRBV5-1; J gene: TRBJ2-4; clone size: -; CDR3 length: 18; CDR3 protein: CASRTGTSGTPAKNIQYF
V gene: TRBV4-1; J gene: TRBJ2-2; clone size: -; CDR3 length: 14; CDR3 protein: CASRLAGGTGELFF
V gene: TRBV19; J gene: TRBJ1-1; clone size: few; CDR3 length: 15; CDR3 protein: CASRDGGGYGPEAFF
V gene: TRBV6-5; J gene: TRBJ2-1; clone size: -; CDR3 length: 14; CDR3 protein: CASSYSTPGNEQFF